Listed below are T cell receptor beta chains from one sample, sequenced in a study of Graves' ophthalmopathy and Graves' hyperthyroidism. TCRdb called the multiplex PCR reads again in MiXCR, with one record for every CDR3 protein. There are a few hundred thousand distinct CDR3 sequences in the sample; approximately 17% occur only once, and roughly 2.6% lies in the top ten. The sequencing sample was made of peripheral blood. These receptors were taken from an adult woman with stable Graves' hyperthyroidism. Both conserved end residues are part of each CDR3. The D gene is left open where the match is weak. Clone size is not always given. Where it is, it says once, few, many or a class for expanded clones.

size	J	V	D	DNA	CDR3
many	TRBJ2-5	TRBV6-2/TRBV6-3	TRBD2	TGTGCCAGCAGTTACGGGCGACGGCGGGAGATTTTTGAGACCCAGTACTTC	CASSYGRRREIFETQYF
.	TRBJ1-1	TRBV20-1	.	TGCAGTGCGCCCCAGGTCACGGCTGAAGCTTTCTTT	CSAPQVTAEAFF
many	TRBJ1-1	TRBV6-1	.	TGTGCCAGCAGTGAAAGGCCCGCCCTGAAAGCTTTCTTT	CASSERPALKAFF
many	TRBJ2-2	TRBV2	.	TGTGCCAGCAGTGAAACCCGGATCAAGAACACCGGGGAGCTGTTTTTT	CASSETRIKNTGELFF
many	TRBJ1-1	TRBV6-2/TRBV6-3	TRBD1	TGTGCCAGCAGTTACGGGACAGGGGACTCAGCTTTCTTT	CASSYGTGDSAFF
many	TRBJ1-2	TRBV11-2	.	TGTGCCAGCAGCCCCCCGTATGGCTACACCTTC	CASSPPYGYTF
many	TRBJ1-5	TRBV19	.	TGTGCCAGTAGTAGGGTGGACGAACGCAATCAGCCCCAGCATTTT	CASSRVDERNQPQHF
.	TRBJ2-3	TRBV7-2	TRBD1	TGTGCCAGCAGCTCCCCCGGACAGGAGAGCACAGATACGCAGTATTTT	CASSSPGQESTDTQYF
few	TRBJ2-5	TRBV28	TRBD2	TGTGCCAGCATCCCGGGACTAGCGGGAGGACGAGAGACCCAGTACTTC	CASIPGLAGGRETQYF
many	TRBJ2-2	TRBV28	.	TGTGCCAGCAGTTCCGAGCCCGGGGCCACCGGCACCGGGGAGCTGTTTTTT	CASSSEPGATGTGELFF
many	TRBJ1-1	TRBV6-6	.	TGTGCCAGCAGTTACTCGAAGTCAGGGAACGAAGCTTTCTTT	CASSYSKSGNEAFF
many	TRBJ2-7	TRBV30	TRBD2	TGTGCCTGGAGTGCCACGGGGGGTCCCGGGAAGCAGTACTTC	CAWSATGGPGKQYF
many	TRBJ1-2	TRBV4-2	.	TGTGCCAGCAGCCAGGGGCAGGTTCCTAACTATGGCTACACCTTC	CASSQGQVPNYGYTF
.	TRBJ2-5	TRBV19	.	TGTGCCAGTAGTGCGGGGACCAATAAACAAGAGACCCAGTACTTC	CASSAGTNKQETQYF
many	TRBJ2-7	TRBV6-5	TRBD1	TGTGCCAGCAGTTACCGGGACAGGGAAGGCTACGAGCAGTACTTC	CASSYRDREGYEQYF
many	TRBJ1-3	TRBV7-2	.	TGTGCCAGCAACTTAGGTGGTAGGGTGGACACCATATATTTT	CASNLGGRVDTIYF
.	TRBJ1-1	TRBV5-1	TRBD1	TGCGCCAGCAGCGCACAGGGGTCTCTCACTGAAGCTTTCTTT	CASSAQGSLTEAFF
many	TRBJ2-3	TRBV11-1	.	TGTGCCAGCAGCTTCGCCGGGGGCCACAGCACAGATACGCAGTATTTT	CASSFAGGHSTDTQYF
many	TRBJ2-7	TRBV20-1	TRBD2	TGCAGTGCTAGTGGGACTAGCGGACATCTTGGATACGAGCAGTACTTC	CSASGTSGHLGYEQYF
many	TRBJ1-1	TRBV20-1	.	TGCAGTGCTAAACAAGGGGGACTAGGGAACACTGAAGCTTTCTTT	CSAKQGGLGNTEAFF
many	TRBJ2-7	TRBV20-1	.	TGCAGTGCTTGGGGAAGAACTTACGAGCAGTACTTC	CSAWGRTYEQYF
many	TRBJ2-2	TRBV7-8	.	TGTGCCAGCAGCCACGGACCTGGAGGTACCGGGGAGCTGTTTTTT	CASSHGPGGTGELFF
many	TRBJ2-4	TRBV12-3/TRBV12-4	.	TGTGCCAGCAGTTTCGTATCCCGTATGGGGCCGGACATTCAGTACTTC	CASSFVSRMGPDIQYF
many	TRBJ1-1	TRBV2	.	TGTGCCAGCCACCCCCTGCCCGGTCCCCGAATGAACACTGAAGCTTTCTTT	CASHPLPGPRMNTEAFF
many	TRBJ2-7	TRBV7-9	TRBD1	TGTGCCAGCAGCCCTACCGCGTGGACAGGGCGAAGCTCCTACGAGCAGTACTTC	CASSPTAWTGRSSYEQYF
many	TRBJ2-7	TRBV2	.	TGTGCCAGCAGTGAATGGGAAGGAGGAGGGCCGGAGGACGAGCAGTACTTC	CASSEWEGGGPEDEQYF
many	TRBJ1-1	TRBV12-3/TRBV12-4	.	TGTGCCAGCAGTTTACATAGGGGGAAGGAGAACACTGAAGCTTTCTTT	CASSLHRGKENTEAFF
many	TRBJ2-5	TRBV2	.	TGTGCCAGCAGGGACCGCGAGTTACAAGAGACCCAGTACTTC	CASRDRELQETQYF
many	TRBJ1-5	TRBV6-2/TRBV6-3	TRBD1	TGTGCCAGCAGATACGCACGGGACAGGGAGATAATCAGGGATCAGCCCCAGCATTTT	CASRYARDREIIRDQPQHF
many	TRBJ1-6	TRBV30	.	TGTGCCTGGCGGAAAGGGATTAATAATTCACCCCTCCACTTT	CAWRKGINNSPLHF
many	TRBJ2-7	TRBV2	.	TGTGCCAGCATGGGGGAGGCGGAAGAGCAGTACTTC	CASMGEAEEQYF
few	TRBJ1-2	TRBV7-3	TRBD1	TGTGCCAGCAGCTTAACAGGGGGCTCTGCTAACTATGGCTACACCTTC	CASSLTGGSANYGYTF
many	TRBJ1-5	TRBV12-3/TRBV12-4	.	TGTGCCAGCGTGGGGCAGGCCCAAGGTCAGCCCCAGCATTTT	CASVGQAQGQPQHF
few	TRBJ2-4	TRBV28	.	TGTGCCAGCAAGGGGATTTGGAACATTAAGTACTTC	CASKGIWNIKYF
many	TRBJ2-4	TRBV10-1	TRBD1	TGCGCCAACCGAATGGACAGGGTCCAAAACATTCAGTACTTC	CANRMDRVQNIQYF
few	TRBJ1-1	TRBV18	TRBD1	TGTGCCAGCTCAGCGGGGACAGACACTGAAGCTTTCTTT	CASSAGTDTEAFF
many	TRBJ2-7	TRBV27	TRBD1	TGTGCCAGCAGTTTGGTCGGACAGGGGTACGAGCAGTACTTC	CASSLVGQGYEQYF
many	TRBJ2-5	TRBV15	.	TGTGCCACCAGCAGAGACGGGGGCTCTGATCCCCAGTACTTC	CATSRDGGSDPQYF
.	TRBJ2-6	TRBV3-1	.	TGTGCCAGCAGCCAAGACATCTCTGGGGCCAACGTCCCGACTTTC	CASSQDISGANVPTF
many	TRBJ2-2	TRBV29-1	.	TGCAGCGTTGAGCGGGAGAACACCGGGGAGCTGTTTTTT	CSVERENTGELFF
few	TRBJ2-5	TRBV28	.	TGTGCCAGCAGCCATCAAAACAGGGCTGCGGCCCAGTACTTC	CASSHQNRAAAQYF
many	TRBJ2-2	TRBV12-5	TRBD1	TGTGCTAGCAAGACGGGACAGGCCTACACCGGGGAGCTGTTTTTT	CASKTGQAYTGELFF